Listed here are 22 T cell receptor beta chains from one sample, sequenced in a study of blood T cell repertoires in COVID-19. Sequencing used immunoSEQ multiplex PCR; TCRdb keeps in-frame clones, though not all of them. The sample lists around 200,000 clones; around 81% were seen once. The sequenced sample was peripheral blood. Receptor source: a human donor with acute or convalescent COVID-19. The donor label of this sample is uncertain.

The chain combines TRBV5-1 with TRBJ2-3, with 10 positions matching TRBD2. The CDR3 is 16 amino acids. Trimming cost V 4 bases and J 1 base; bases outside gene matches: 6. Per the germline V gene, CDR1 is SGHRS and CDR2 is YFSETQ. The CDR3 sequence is CASSPPGTSGTDTQYF. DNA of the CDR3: TGCGCCAGCAGCCCGCCAGGGACTAGCGGCACAGATACGCAGTATTTT.

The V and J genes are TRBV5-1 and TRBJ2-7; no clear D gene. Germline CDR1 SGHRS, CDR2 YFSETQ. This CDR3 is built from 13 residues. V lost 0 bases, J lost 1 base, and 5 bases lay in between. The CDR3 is CASSLDKSYEQYF. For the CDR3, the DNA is TGCGCCAGCAGCTTGGACAAATCCTACGAGCAGTACTTC. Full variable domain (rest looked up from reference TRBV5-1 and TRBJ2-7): KAGVTQTPRYLIKTRGQQVTLSCSPISGHRSVSWYQQTPGQGLQFLFEYFSETQRNKGNFPGRFSGRQFSNSRSEMNVSTLELGDSALYLCASSLDKSYEQYFGPGTRLTVT.

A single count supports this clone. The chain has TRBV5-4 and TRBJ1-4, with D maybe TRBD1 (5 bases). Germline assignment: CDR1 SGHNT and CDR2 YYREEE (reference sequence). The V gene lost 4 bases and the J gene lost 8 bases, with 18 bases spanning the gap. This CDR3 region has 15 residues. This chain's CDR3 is CASSPGGDLGEKLFF. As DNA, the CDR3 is TGTGCCAGCAGCCCGGGGGGAGATTTAGGAGAAAAACTGTTTTTT. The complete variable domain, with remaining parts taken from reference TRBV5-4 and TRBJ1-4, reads ETGVTQSPTHLIKTRGQQVTLRCSSQSGHNTVSWYQQALGQGPQFIFQYYREEENGRGNFPPRFSGLQFPNYSSELNVNALELDDSALYLCASSPGGDLGEKLFFGSGTQLSVL.

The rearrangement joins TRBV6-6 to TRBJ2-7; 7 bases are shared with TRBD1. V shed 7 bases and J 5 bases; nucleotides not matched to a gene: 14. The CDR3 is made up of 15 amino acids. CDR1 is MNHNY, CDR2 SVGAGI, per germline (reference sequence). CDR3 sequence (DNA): TGTGCCAGCACCAAGGGACAGAATGGAAACCACGAGCAGTACTTC. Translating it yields CASTKGQNGNHEQYF.

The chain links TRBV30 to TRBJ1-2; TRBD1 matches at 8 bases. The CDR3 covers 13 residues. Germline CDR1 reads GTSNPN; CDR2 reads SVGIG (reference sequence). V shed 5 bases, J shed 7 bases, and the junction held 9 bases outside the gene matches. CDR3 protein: CAWATTGDSGYTF. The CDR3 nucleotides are TGTGCCTGGGCCACGACAGGGGACTCTGGCTACACCTTC.

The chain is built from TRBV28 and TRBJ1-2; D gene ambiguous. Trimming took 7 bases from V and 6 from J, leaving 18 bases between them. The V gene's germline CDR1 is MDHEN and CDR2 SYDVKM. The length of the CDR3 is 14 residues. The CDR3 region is CASNPTSINHGYTF. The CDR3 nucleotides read TGTGCCAGCAATCCTACCTCCATCAACCATGGCTACACCTTC.

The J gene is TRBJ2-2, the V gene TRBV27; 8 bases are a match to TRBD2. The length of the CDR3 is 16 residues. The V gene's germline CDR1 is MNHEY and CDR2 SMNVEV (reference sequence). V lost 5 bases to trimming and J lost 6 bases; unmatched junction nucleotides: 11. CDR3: CASSHPGRGTAGELFF. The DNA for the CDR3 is TGTGCCAGCAGTCACCCCGGGAGGGGGACGGCCGGGGAGCTGTTTTTT.

Written as DNA, the CDR3 is TGTGCCAGCAGTCCACGACAGTTTAATGAAAAACTGTTTTTT. It specifies CASSPRQFNEKLFF. This chain connects TRBV27 to TRBJ1-4; the D gene is possibly TRBD1 (5 bases). The CDR3 totals 14 residues. V gave up 5 bases and J gave up 4 bases, with 11 bases separating them. CDR1 and CDR2 from the germline V gene are MNHEY and SMNVEV (reference sequence). The entire variable domain, with the rest obtained from reference TRBV27 and TRBJ1-4, is as follows: EAQVTQNPRYLITVTGKKLTVTCSQNMNHEYMSWYRQDPGLGLRQIYYSMNVEVTDKGDVPEGYKVSRKEKRNFPLILESPSPNQTSLYFCASSPRQFNEKLFFGSGTQLSVL.

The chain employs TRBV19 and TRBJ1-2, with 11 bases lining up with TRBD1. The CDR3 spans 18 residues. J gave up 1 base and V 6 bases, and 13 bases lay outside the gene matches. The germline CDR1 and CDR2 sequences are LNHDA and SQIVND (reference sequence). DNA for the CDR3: TGTGCCAGTAGGCCCGACCGCACCGGGACAGGGGGTAACTATGGCTACACCTTC. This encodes CASRPDRTGTGGNYGYTF.

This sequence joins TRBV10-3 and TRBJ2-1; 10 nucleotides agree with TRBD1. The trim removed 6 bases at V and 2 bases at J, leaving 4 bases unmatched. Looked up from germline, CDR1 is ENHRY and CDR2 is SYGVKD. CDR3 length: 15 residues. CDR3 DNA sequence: TGTGCCATCAGAAGGACAGGGGGAGCCTACAATGAGCAGTTCTTC. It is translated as CAIRRTGGAYNEQFF.

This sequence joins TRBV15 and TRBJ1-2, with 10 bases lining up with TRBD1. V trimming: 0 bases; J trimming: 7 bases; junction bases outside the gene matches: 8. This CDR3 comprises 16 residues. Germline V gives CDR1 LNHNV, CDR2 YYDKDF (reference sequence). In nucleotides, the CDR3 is TGTGCCACCAGCAGAGACGTGACAGGGGGCGCGGGTGGCTACACCTTC. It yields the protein CATSRDVTGGAGGYTF.

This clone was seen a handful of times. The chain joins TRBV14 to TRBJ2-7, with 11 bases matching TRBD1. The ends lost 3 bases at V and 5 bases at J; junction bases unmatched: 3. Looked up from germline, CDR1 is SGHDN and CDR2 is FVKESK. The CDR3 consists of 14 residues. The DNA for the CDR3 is TGTGCCAGCAGCCATTTGGACAGGGGGCACGAGCAGTACTTC. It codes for CASSHLDRGHEQYF. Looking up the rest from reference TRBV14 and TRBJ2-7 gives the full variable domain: EAGVTQFPSHSVIEKGQTVTLRCDPISGHDNLYWYRRVMGKEIKFLLHFVKESKQDESGMPNNRFLAERTGGTYSTLKVQPAELEDSGVYFCASSHLDRGHEQYFGPGTRLTVT.

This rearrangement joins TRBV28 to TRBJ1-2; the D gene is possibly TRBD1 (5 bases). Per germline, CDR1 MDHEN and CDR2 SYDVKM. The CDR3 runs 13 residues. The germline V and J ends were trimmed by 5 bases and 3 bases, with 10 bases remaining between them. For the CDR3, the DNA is TGTGCCAGCAGTGTACAGACAGACTATGGCTACACCTTC. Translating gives CASSVQTDYGYTF.

The CDR3 protein is CAISLDRVQPQHF. The DNA of the CDR3 is TGTGCCATCAGCCTAGACAGGGTTCAGCCCCAGCATTTT. The rearrangement uses TRBV10-3 and TRBJ1-5, with TRBD1 matching 7 bases. The CDR3 sequence is 13 residues long. CDR1 ENHRY and CDR2 SYGVKD come from the germline V gene. V gave up 6 bases and J gave up 6 bases; unmatched junction bases: 5.

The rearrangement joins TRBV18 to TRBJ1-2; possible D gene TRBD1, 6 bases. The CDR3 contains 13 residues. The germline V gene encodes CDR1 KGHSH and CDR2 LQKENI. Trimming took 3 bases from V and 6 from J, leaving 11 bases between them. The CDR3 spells CASSPQGWNGYTF. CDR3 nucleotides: TGTGCCAGCTCACCTCAGGGGTGGAATGGCTACACCTTC.

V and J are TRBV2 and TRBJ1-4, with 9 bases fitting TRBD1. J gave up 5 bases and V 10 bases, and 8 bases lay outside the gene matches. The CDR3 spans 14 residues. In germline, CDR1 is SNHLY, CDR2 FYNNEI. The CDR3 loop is CATSWDRANEKLFF. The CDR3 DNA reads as TGTGCCACCTCTTGGGACAGGGCAAATGAAAAACTGTTTTTT.

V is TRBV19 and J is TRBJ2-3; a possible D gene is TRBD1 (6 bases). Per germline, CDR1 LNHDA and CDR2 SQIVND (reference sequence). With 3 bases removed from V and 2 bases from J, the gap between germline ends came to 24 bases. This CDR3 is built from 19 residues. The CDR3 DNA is TGTGCCAGTAGTATCGAGGGCCCCTCAGCAAGGGGGTACACAGATACGCAGTATTTT. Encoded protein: CASSIEGPSARGYTDTQYF. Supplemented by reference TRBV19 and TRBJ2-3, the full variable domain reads DGGITQSPKYLFRKEGQNVTLSCEQNLNHDAMYWYRQDPGQGLRLIYYSQIVNDFQKGDIAEGYSVSREKKESFPLTVTSAQKNPTAFYLCASSIEGPSARGYTDTQYFGPGTRLTVL.

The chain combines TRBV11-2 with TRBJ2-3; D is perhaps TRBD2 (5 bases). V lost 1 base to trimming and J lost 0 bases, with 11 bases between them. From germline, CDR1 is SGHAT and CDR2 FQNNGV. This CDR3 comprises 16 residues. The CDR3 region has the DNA TGTGCCAGCAGCTTAGGGACTTCTCCGAGCACAGATACGCAGTATTTT. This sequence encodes CASSLGTSPSTDTQYF.

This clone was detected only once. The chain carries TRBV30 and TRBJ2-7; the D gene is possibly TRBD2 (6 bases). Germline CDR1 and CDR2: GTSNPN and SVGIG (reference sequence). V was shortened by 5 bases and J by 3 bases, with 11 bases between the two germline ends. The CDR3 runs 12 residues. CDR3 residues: CAWEKTSYEQYF. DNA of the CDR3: TGTGCCTGGGAGAAGACTAGCTACGAGCAGTACTTC.

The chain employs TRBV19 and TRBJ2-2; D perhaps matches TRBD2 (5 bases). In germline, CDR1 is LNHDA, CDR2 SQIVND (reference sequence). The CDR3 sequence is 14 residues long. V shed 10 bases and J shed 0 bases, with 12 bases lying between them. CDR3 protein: CATISVANTGELFF. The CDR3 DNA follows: TGTGCCACCATTAGCGTAGCGAACACCGGGGAGCTGTTTTTT.

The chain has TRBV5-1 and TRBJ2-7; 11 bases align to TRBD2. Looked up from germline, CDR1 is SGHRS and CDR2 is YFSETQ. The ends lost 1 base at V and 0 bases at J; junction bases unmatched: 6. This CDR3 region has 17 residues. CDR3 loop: CASSLSSSGGSSYEQYF. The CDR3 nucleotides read TGCGCCAGCAGCTTGAGCTCTAGCGGGGGGAGCTCCTACGAGCAGTACTTC.

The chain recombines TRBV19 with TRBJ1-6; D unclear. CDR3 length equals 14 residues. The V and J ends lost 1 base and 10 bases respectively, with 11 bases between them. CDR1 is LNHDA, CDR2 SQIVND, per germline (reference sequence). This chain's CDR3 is CASSIAGIGSPLHF. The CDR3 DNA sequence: TGTGCCAGTAGTATAGCGGGGATAGGGTCACCCCTCCACTTT.